What follows describes a single TCR beta chain. Data came from immunoSEQ multiplex PCR; TCRdb stores just in-frame clones and leaves some out. This sample has 98,000 or so clones, with 85% to 95% found just once. Germline V gives CDR1 KGHSH, CDR2 LQKENI. The V gene lost 2 bases and the J gene lost 2 bases, with 10 bases spanning the gap. This CDR3 is 14 amino acids long. The sample belongs to a study of T cell changes during pregnancy in multiple sclerosis. The sequencing used peripheral blood, collected after pregnancy. This chain links TRBV18 with TRBJ2-7; no definite D call. The receptor's source is a female donor with multiple sclerosis, enrolled in a pregnancy study. The CDR3 is CASSPIQDPYEQYF. In DNA, the CDR3 is TGTGCCAGCTCACCAATTCAGGATCCCTACGAGCAGTACTTC.